This record covers a single T cell receptor (beta chain). The data stem from a study of shared T cell receptors in the human thymus. Data came from immunoSEQ multiplex PCR; TCRdb stores just in-frame clones and leaves some out. Of about 660,000 clones listed, 88% are singletons. CDR3 length equals 17 residues. Germline V gene lookup returns CDR1 SGHDN and CDR2 FVKESK. After removal of 4 bases from V and 0 bases from J, the junction contained 4 bases not matched to a gene. These data were also filed under a second study, of human thymus T cells.

The sequenced sample consisted of thymocytes. This TCR derives from a boy under two years old with a congenital heart defect. The genes are TRBV14 and TRBJ2-3; 13 bases are shared with TRBD2. CDR3 sequence reads: CASSPGTSGTSTDTQYF. CDR3 DNA sequence: TGTGCCAGCAGCCCGGGGACTAGCGGGACGAGCACAGATACGCAGTATTTT.